These T cell receptor beta chains were read from a single sample in a study of blood T cell repertoires in COVID-19. Generated by immunoSEQ multiplex PCR, the TCRdb table keeps only in-frame clones and is missing some. Of about 95,000 clones in the sample, approximately 91% were seen once. Sequencing input: peripheral blood. These receptor sequences come from a man aged 55-75 years with COVID-19, enrolled during active disease. Both conserved end residues are part of each CDR3. D genes are given only for firm matches. Size is omitted from some rows. Given values are once, few, many or a class for expanded clones.

len,d_gene,abundance,j_gene,v_gene,CDR3aa,CDR3nt
14,.,once,TRBJ1-2,TRBV18,CASSPQRGRTGYTF,TGTGCCAGCTCACCGCAACGAGGGAGGACCGGCTACACCTTC
15,TRBD1,.,TRBJ2-7,TRBV5-1,CASSPLTGGAYEQYF,TGCGCCAGCAGCCCCCTCACAGGGGGCGCGTACGAGCAGTACTTC
13,.,.,TRBJ1-2,TRBV3-1/TRBV3-2,CASSQDLTYGYTF,TGTGCCAGCAGCCAAGATCTAACCTATGGCTACACCTTC
16,TRBD2,.,TRBJ2-2,TRBV5-1,CASRSTSGRGPGELFF,TGCGCCAGCAGATCGACTAGCGGGAGGGGGCCCGGGGAGCTGTTTTTT
15,TRBD2,.,TRBJ2-1,TRBV24-1,CATSEVLAGGNEQFF,TGTGCCACCAGTGAGGTACTAGCGGGAGGGAATGAGCAGTTCTTC
18,TRBD2,.,TRBJ2-7,TRBV11-3,CASSLDLSASGRAYEQYF,TGTGCCAGCAGCTTAGATCTAAGTGCTAGCGGGAGGGCCTACGAGCAGTACTTC
14,TRBD2,few,TRBJ2-7,TRBV6-6,CASSLAGVSYEQYF,TGTGCCAGCAGTCTAGCGGGAGTCAGCTACGAGCAGTACTTC
14,.,once,TRBJ2-5,TRBV5-4,CASSLDRAQETQYF,TGTGCCAGCAGTCTCGACAGAGCTCAAGAGACCCAGTACTTC
14,.,.,TRBJ2-7,TRBV28,CASSPPGTFGEQYF,TGTGCCAGCAGTCCCCCCGGGACTTTCGGCGAGCAGTACTTC
11,.,.,TRBJ1-1,TRBV20-1,CSAAGNTEAFF,TGCAGTGCTGCAGGTAACACTGAAGCTTTCTTT